Shown below are 9 T cell receptor beta chains from a single sample sequenced in a study of blood T cell repertoires in COVID-19. This table comes from immunoSEQ multiplex PCR, and its TCRdb copy is limited to in-frame clones, with some not included. The top ten hold under 3% of the sample, which has more than 110,000 clones, approximately 85% seen once. The sequenced sample consisted of peripheral blood. The receptors were sampled from a man aged 45-65 years with acute or convalescent COVID-19.

This chain's CDR3 is CASSLESDTEAFF. CDR3 nucleotide sequence: TGTGCCAGCAGCTTAGAGAGTGACACTGAAGCTTTCTTT. This chain uses TRBV7-3 with TRBJ1-1; D not certain. This CDR3 contains 13 residues. Germline-derived CDR1 and CDR2 are SGHTA and FQGTGA. V lost 2 bases and J 3 bases, leaving 7 bases between the germline ends.

The chain carries TRBV7-9 and TRBJ1-4, with TRBD1 matching over 7 bases. The germline V gene encodes CDR1 SEHNR and CDR2 FQNEAQ (reference sequence). V dropped 5 bases and J dropped 3; count of bases not matched to a gene: 3. The CDR3 spans 14 residues. The CDR3 nucleotides are TGTGCCAGCAGCCAGGGACAGTCTAATGAAAAACTGTTTTTT. Encoded protein: CASSQGQSNEKLFF.

The chain joins TRBV4-1 to TRBJ1-2, with 8 nucleotides matching TRBD1. The V gene end was trimmed by 1 base and the J gene end by 5 bases; junction bases not matched to a gene: 9. In germline, CDR1 is MGHRA, CDR2 YSYEKL. There are 16 residues in the CDR3. The CDR3, as DNA: TGCGCCAGCAGCCAAGGGGGAACAGGGGGGAGATATGGCTACACCTTC. Its protein is CASSQGGTGGRYGYTF.

The chain combines TRBV9 with TRBJ1-2; the D is unclear. This CDR3 spans 15 amino acids. V was shortened by 0 bases and J by 3 bases, with 12 bases between the two germline ends. Germline CDR1 and CDR2: SGDLS and YYNGEE. In DNA, the CDR3 is TGTGCCAGCAGCGTAGCGGGGTCCCCTTACTATGGCTACACCTTC. Encoded protein: CASSVAGSPYYGYTF.

This chain links TRBV14 with TRBJ2-3, with TRBD2 matching over 9 bases. CDR1 is SGHDN, CDR2 FVKESK, per germline. V trimming: 4 bases; J trimming: 5 bases; junction bases outside the gene matches: 10. CDR3 length: 16 amino acids. The CDR3 is CASSPLAGAGIDTQYF. As DNA, the CDR3 is TGTGCCAGCAGCCCTTTAGCGGGAGCGGGGATAGATACGCAGTATTTT. Full variable domain (remainder filled in from reference TRBV14 and TRBJ2-3): EAGVTQFPSHSVIEKGQTVTLRCDPISGHDNLYWYRRVMGKEIKFLLHFVKESKQDESGMPNNRFLAERTGGTYSTLKVQPAELEDSGVYFCASSPLAGAGIDTQYFGPGTRLTVL.

This chain joins TRBV6-6 and TRBJ2-7; 13 bases match TRBD2. The CDR3 runs to 15 residues. Trimming removed 2 bases from V and 6 bases from J; junction bases left unmatched: 4. Germline-derived CDR1 and CDR2 are MNHNY and SVGAGI (reference sequence). The CDR3 region has the DNA TGTGCCAGCAGTTACCTAGGACTAGCGGGGGCCGAGCAGTACTTC. Its protein is CASSYLGLAGAEQYF.

This chain uses TRBV5-1 with TRBJ1-3; no clear D gene. V was trimmed by 4 bases and J by 1 base, leaving 18 bases between them. Germline V gene lookup returns CDR1 SGHRS and CDR2 YFSETQ. The CDR3 consists of 17 residues. For the CDR3, the DNA is TGCGCCAGCAGCCCCGGCCTCCGGGTACTATCTGGAAACACCATATATTTT. This gives the protein CASSPGLRVLSGNTIYF.

The rearrangement uses TRBV19 and TRBJ1-6; D gene unclear. Germline CDR1 and CDR2: LNHDA and SQIVND (reference sequence). Deletions cut 2 bases from V and 6 bases from J, with 11 bases between. The CDR3 consists of 15 residues. The CDR3 spells CASSISEGFNSPLHF. The CDR3 bases are TGTGCCAGTAGTATATCAGAGGGTTTTAATTCACCCCTCCACTTT.

The chain has TRBV6-5 and TRBJ1-6, with 10 bases fitting TRBD1. CDR1 is MNHEY, CDR2 SVGAGI, per germline. V gave up 5 bases and J gave up 9 bases; unmatched junction bases: 1. This CDR3 region has 13 residues. CDR3 nucleotides: TGTGCCAGCAGTCGGACAGGGGGTTCACCCCTCCACTTT. Translated: CASSRTGGSPLHF.